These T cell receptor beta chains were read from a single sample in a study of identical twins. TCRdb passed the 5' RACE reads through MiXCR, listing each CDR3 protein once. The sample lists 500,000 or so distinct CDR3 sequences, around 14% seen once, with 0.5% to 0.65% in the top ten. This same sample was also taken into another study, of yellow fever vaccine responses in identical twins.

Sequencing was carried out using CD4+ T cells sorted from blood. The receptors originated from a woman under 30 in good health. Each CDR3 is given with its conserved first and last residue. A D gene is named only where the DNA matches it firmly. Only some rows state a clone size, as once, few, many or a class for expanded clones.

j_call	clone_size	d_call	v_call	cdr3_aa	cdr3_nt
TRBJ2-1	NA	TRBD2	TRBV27	CASSFSSSGSPHEQFF	TGTGCCAGCAGTTTTTCTTCTAGCGGGAGTCCCCATGAGCAGTTCTTC
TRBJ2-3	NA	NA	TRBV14	CASSQGGMTQYF	TGTGCCAGCAGCCAAGGGGGTATGACGCAGTATTTT
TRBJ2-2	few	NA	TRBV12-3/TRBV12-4	CASARDTGELFF	TGTGCCAGCGCCCGTGACACCGGGGAGCTGTTTTTT
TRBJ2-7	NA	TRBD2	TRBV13	CASSAGLARTEQYF	TGTGCCAGCAGCGCCGGACTAGCGAGGACCGAGCAGTACTTC
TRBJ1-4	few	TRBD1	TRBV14	CASSQEVLGQFNEKLFF	TGTGCCAGCAGCCAAGAAGTCCTGGGACAGTTTAATGAAAAACTGTTTTTT
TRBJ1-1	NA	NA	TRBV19	CASKGQTMNTEAFF	TGTGCCAGTAAGGGTCAGACAATGAACACTGAAGCTTTCTTT
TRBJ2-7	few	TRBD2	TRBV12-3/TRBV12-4	CASSFGQGLAGTYEQYF	TGTGCCAGCAGTTTCGGCCAGGGACTAGCGGGAACCTACGAGCAGTACTTC
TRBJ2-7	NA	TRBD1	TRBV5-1	CASSLTGADEQYF	TGCGCCAGCAGCCTGACAGGGGCCGACGAGCAGTACTTC
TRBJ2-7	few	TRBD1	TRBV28	CASSLTGTGLYEQYF	TGTGCCAGCAGCCTAACCGGGACAGGGTTATACGAGCAGTACTTC
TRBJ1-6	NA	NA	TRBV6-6	CATEGPDNSPLHF	TGTGCCACTGAGGGGCCCGATAATTCACCCCTCCACTTT
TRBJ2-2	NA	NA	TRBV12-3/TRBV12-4	CASSKNGGPGELFF	TGTGCCAGCAGCAAGAACGGGGGTCCCGGGGAGCTGTTTTTT
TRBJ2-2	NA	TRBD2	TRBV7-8	CASSLGLAGPGELFF	TGTGCCAGCAGCTTAGGACTAGCGGGTCCCGGGGAGCTGTTTTTT
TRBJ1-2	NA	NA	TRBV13	CASSLGGRTYGYTF	TGTGCCAGCAGCTTAGGTGGTCGGACCTATGGCTACACCTTC
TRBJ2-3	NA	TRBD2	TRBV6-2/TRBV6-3	CASSYTSGNTDTQYF	TGTGCCAGCAGTTACACTAGCGGCAACACAGATACGCAGTATTTT
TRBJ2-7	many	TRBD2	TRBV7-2	CASSPGASGMRYEQYF	TGTGCCAGCAGCCCTGGGGCTAGCGGGATGAGATACGAGCAGTACTTC
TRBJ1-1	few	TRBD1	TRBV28	CASSSPGTGLNTEAFF	TGTGCCAGCAGTTCCCCCGGGACAGGTCTGAACACTGAAGCTTTCTTT
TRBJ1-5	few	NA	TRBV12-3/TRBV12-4	CASSLGAGSSNQPQHF	TGTGCCAGCAGTTTAGGGGCAGGGAGTAGCAATCAGCCCCAGCATTTT
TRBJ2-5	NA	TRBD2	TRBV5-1	CASSLNGGMETQYF	TGCGCCAGCAGCTTAAACGGGGGGATGGAGACCCAGTACTTC
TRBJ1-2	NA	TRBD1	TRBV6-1	CASSKTGDAGGYTF	TGTGCCAGCAGTAAAACAGGGGACGCTGGTGGCTACACCTTC
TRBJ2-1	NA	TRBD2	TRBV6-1	CASSEFWGGGDEQFF	TGTGCCAGCAGTGAATTCTGGGGGGGAGGCGATGAGCAGTTCTTC
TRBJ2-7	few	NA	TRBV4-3	CASSQVVAGNFYEQYF	TGCGCCAGCAGCCAAGTAGTTGCCGGGAACTTCTACGAGCAGTACTTC
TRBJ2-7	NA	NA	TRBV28	CANPLPRRSYEQYF	TGTGCCAACCCTTTACCGCGGCGATCCTACGAGCAGTACTTC
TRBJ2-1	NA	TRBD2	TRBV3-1	CASSPGRASGRIYNEQFF	TGTGCCAGCAGCCCAGGCCGGGCTAGCGGGAGGATTTACAATGAGCAGTTCTTC
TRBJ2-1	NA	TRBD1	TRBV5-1	CASSGGQGSYNEQFF	TGCGCCAGCAGCGGTGGACAGGGATCCTACAATGAGCAGTTCTTC
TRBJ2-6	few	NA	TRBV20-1	CSARAEGAGANVLTF	TGCAGTGCTAGGGCTGAGGGGGCTGGGGCCAACGTCCTGACTTTC
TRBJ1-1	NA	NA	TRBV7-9	CASSLEARDTEAFF	TGTGCCAGCAGCTTAGAGGCCAGGGACACTGAAGCTTTCTTT
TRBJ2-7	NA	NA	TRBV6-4	CASSREVGPYEQYF	TGTGCCAGCAGCCGAGAGGTTGGCCCCTACGAGCAGTACTTC
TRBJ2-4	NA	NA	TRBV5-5	CASSLTTLASVMYF	TGTGCCAGCAGCTTAACCACGCTCGCTAGTGTGATGTACTTC
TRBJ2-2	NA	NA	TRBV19	CASSTQTGELFF	TGTGCCAGTAGTACACAAACCGGGGAGCTGTTTTTT
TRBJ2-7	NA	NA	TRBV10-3	CAIRQGGYEQYF	TGTGCCATCAGACAGGGTGGCTACGAGCAGTACTTC
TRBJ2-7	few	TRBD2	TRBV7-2	CASSMSGRGPGEQYF	TGTGCCAGCAGCATGAGCGGGAGGGGGCCGGGCGAGCAGTACTTC
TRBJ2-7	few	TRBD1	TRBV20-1	CSANYRGTGYEQYF	TGCAGTGCCAACTACCGGGGGACAGGGTACGAGCAGTACTTC
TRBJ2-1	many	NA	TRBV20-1	CSASGSSYNEQFF	TGCAGTGCTAGCGGGAGCTCCTACAATGAGCAGTTCTTC
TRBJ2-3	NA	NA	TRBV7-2	CASTRDYRGAADTQYF	TGTGCCAGCACCCGAGACTACCGTGGAGCCGCAGATACGCAGTATTTT
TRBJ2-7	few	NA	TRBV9	CASSEGGDYTYEQYF	TGTGCCAGCAGCGAAGGGGGGGACTATACCTACGAGCAGTACTTC
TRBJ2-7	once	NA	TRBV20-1	CSGYGSYEQYF	TGCAGTGGGTACGGCTCCTACGAGCAGTACTTC
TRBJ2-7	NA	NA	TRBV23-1	CASSQSGQGPDEQYF	TGCGCCAGCAGTCAATCAGGGCAGGGTCCTGACGAGCAGTACTTC
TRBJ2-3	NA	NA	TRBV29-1	CSVGGPRGTSTDTQYF	TGCAGCGTTGGGGGACCCCGGGGGACTAGCACAGATACGCAGTATTTT
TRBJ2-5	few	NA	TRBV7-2	CASSLVGTNEGETQYF	TGTGCCAGCAGCTTAGTTGGGACCAACGAGGGGGAGACCCAGTACTTC
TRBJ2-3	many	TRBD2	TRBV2	CATYSGGRATDTQYF	TGTGCCACCTATAGCGGGGGCCGCGCAACAGATACGCAGTATTTT
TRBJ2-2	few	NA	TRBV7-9	CATPRDSLTGELFF	TGTGCCACTCCAAGGGACTCTCTCACCGGGGAGCTGTTTTTT
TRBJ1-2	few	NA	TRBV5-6	CASSFDYGRISYGYTF	TGTGCCAGCAGCTTTGACTACGGGCGGATTAGCTATGGCTACACCTTC
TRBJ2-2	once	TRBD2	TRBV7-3	CASSPNGGITGELFF	TGTGCCAGCAGCCCTAACGGGGGGATCACCGGGGAGCTGTTTTTT
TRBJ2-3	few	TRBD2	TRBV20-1	CSAKPASGGAMDTQYF	TGCAGTGCTAAACCCGCTAGCGGGGGGGCCATGGATACGCAGTATTTT
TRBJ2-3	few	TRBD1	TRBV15	CATSSRDSRYTDTQYF	TGTGCCACCAGCAGCCGGGACAGTCGATACACAGATACGCAGTATTTT
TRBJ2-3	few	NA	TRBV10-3	CAISDPGMETDTQYF	TGTGCCATCAGTGACCCGGGGATGGAGACAGATACGCAGTATTTT
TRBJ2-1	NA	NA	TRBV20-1	CSADNPSSYNEQFF	TGCAGTGCGGACAACCCTAGCTCCTACAATGAGCAGTTCTTC
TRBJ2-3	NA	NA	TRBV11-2	CASSFRRVGTDTQYF	TGTGCCAGCAGCTTCCGGAGGGTTGGCACAGATACGCAGTATTTT
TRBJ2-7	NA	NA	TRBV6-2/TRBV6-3	CASSYRGPPLYEQYF	TGTGCCAGCAGTTACAGGGGCCCCCCCCTCTACGAGCAGTACTTC
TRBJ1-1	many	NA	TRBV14	CASSQGPNRPEAFF	TGTGCCAGCAGCCAGGGACCCAACCGTCCTGAAGCTTTCTTT
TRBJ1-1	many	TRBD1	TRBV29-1	CSVRGQGRTLEAFF	TGCAGCGTTAGAGGACAGGGGAGAACACTTGAAGCTTTCTTT
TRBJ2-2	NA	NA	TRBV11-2	CASSLVGGKANTGELFF	TGTGCCAGCAGCTTAGTCGGCGGGAAGGCGAACACCGGGGAGCTGTTTTTT
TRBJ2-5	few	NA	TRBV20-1	CSARDLGVTMETQYF	TGCAGTGCTAGAGATTTGGGGGTTACGATGGAGACCCAGTACTTC